These T cell receptor beta chains were read from a single sample in a study of regulatory T cells in long-lasting Graves disease. TCRdb analysed the multiplex PCR reads with MiXCR anew, one entry per CDR3 protein. The repertoire holds approximately 400,000 distinct CDR3 sequences, with about 15% as singletons. This sample also appeared in a second study, on T cells in Graves' hyperthyroidism and ophthalmopathy.

Sequencing used peripheral blood mononuclear cells (PBMCs), obtained at new diagnosis, from a patient treated with antithyroid drugs. Receptor source: a woman in her thirties with Graves disease. Each CDR3 is given with its conserved first and last residue. The D gene is left open where the match is weak. Rows give clone size only sometimes, using once, few, many, or a class for an expanded clone.

DNA: TGTGCCAGCAGCACCGGGACTAGCGGGAGTAGGAATGAGCAGTTCTTC; CDR3: CASSTGTSGSRNEQFF; V: TRBV11-3; size: .; J: TRBJ2-1; D: TRBD2
DNA: TGTGCCAGCAGTTCGACAGGGCCCCGAGTATACGAGCAGTACTTC; CDR3: CASSSTGPRVYEQYF; V: TRBV2; size: many; J: TRBJ2-7; D: TRBD1
DNA: TGTGCCAGTAGTATAGATTGGGAGAGGCGATCCACTGAAGCTTTCTTT; CDR3: CASSIDWERRSTEAFF; V: TRBV19; size: many; J: TRBJ1-1; D: .
DNA: TGCAGTGCTAGATTCTCTGAGCAGTTCTTC; CDR3: CSARFSEQFF; V: TRBV20-1; size: many; J: TRBJ2-1; D: .
DNA: TGTGCCAGCAAGGACTGGGCTAGCGGGAATAGCGGGGAGCTGTTTTTT; CDR3: CASKDWASGNSGELFF; V: TRBV2; size: .; J: TRBJ2-2; D: TRBD2
DNA: TGTGCCACCAGCAGAGATAATTCACCCCTCCACTTT; CDR3: CATSRDNSPLHF; V: TRBV15; size: few; J: TRBJ1-6; D: .
DNA: TGTGCCAGCAGTGTAGGCCTATCGTCCGATACGCAGTATTTT; CDR3: CASSVGLSSDTQYF; V: TRBV2; size: many; J: TRBJ2-3; D: .
DNA: TGTGCCAGCAGCGTGAGAGGGTCGCCAGTAGGAAACACCATATATTTT; CDR3: CASSVRGSPVGNTIYF; V: TRBV9; size: .; J: TRBJ1-3; D: .
DNA: TGTGCCAGTAGTAGGCGCGGGAGGGCCGCAGGATACGAGCAGTACTTC; CDR3: CASSRRGRAAGYEQYF; V: TRBV19; size: few; J: TRBJ2-7; D: TRBD2
DNA: TGTGCCAGCAGTTTAGGGCTAGCGGGAGGGCCCAGCACAGATACGCAGTATTTT; CDR3: CASSLGLAGGPSTDTQYF; V: TRBV12-3/TRBV12-4; size: .; J: TRBJ2-3; D: TRBD2
DNA: TGCAGTGCTAGACAGGGGCAGGGGGCGGGCGAGCAGTACTTC; CDR3: CSARQGQGAGEQYF; V: TRBV20-1; size: .; J: TRBJ2-7; D: TRBD1
DNA: TGTGCCAGCAGTGTTTTTGGGGGGGAAAAACTGTTTTTT; CDR3: CASSVFGGEKLFF; V: TRBV2; size: .; J: TRBJ1-4; D: .
DNA: TGTGCCACCAGTGACCCGCGGGACTACTCCAATGAGCAGTTCTTC; CDR3: CATSDPRDYSNEQFF; V: TRBV24-1; size: many; J: TRBJ2-1; D: TRBD2
DNA: TGCGCCAGCAGCCAAGTACCGGGGGGCTTCAACGAGCAGTACTTC; CDR3: CASSQVPGGFNEQYF; V: TRBV4-1; size: few; J: TRBJ2-7; D: .
DNA: TGTGCCAGCAGAACTACGGGACAGACTTCACCCCTCCACTTT; CDR3: CASRTTGQTSPLHF; V: TRBV12-3/TRBV12-4; size: .; J: TRBJ1-6; D: TRBD1